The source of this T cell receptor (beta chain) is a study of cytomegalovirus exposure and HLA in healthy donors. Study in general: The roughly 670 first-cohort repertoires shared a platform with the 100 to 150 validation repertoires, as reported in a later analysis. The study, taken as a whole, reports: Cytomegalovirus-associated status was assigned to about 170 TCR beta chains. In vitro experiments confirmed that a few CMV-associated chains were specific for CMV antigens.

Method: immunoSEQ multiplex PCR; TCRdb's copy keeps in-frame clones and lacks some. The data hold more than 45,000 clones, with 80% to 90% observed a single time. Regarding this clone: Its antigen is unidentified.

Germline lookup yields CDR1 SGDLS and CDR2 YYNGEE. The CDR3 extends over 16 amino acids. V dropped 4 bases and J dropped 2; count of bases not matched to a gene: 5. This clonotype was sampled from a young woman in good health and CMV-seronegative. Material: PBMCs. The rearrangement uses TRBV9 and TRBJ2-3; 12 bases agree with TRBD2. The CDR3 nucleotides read TGTGCCAGCAGCCACGGACTAGCGGGACCCACAGATACGCAGTATTTT. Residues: CASSHGLAGPTDTQYF. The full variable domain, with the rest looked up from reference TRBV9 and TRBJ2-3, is DSGVTQTPKHLITATGQRVTLRCSPRSGDLSVYWYQQSLDQGLQFLIQYYNGEERAKGNILERFSAQQFPDLHSELNLSSLELGDSALYFCASSHGLAGPTDTQYFGPGTRLTVL.